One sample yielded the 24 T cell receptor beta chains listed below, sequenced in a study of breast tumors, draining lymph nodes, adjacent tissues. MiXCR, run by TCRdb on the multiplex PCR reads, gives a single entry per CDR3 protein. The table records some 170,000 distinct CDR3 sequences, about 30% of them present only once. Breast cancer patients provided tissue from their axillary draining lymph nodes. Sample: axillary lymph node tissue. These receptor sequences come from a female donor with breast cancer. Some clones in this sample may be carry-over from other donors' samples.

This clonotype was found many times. Written as DNA, the CDR3 is TGTGCCAGCAGTTCCTTCTATGGCTACACCTTC. Translating it yields CASSSFYGYTF. The chain uses TRBV28 and TRBJ1-2; D is ambiguous. The CDR3 spans 11 residues. Germline loops: CDR1 MDHEN, CDR2 SYDVKM. Trimming stripped 4 bases from V and 4 bases from J, with 4 bases between.

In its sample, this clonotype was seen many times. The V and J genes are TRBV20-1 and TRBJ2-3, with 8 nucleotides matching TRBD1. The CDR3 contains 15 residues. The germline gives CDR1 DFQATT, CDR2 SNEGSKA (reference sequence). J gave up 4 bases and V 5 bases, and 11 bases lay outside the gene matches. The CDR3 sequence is CSASTGVFSPDTQYF. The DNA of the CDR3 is TGCAGTGCTTCGACAGGGGTTTTTTCTCCAGATACGCAGTATTTT.

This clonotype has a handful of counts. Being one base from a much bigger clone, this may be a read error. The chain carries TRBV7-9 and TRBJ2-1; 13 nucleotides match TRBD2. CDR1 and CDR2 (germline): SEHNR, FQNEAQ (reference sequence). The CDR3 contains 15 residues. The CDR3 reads CASSSGTSGINEQLF. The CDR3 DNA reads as TGTGCCAGCAGCTCAGGGACTAGCGGGATAAATGAGCAGCTCTTC.

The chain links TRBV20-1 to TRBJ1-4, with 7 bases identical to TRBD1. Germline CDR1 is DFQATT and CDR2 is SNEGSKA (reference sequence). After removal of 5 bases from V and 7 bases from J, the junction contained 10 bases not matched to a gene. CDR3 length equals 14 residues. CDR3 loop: CSAGGGSRIEKLFF. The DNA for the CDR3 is TGCAGTGCTGGAGGGGGCTCCAGGATTGAAAAACTGTTTTTT.

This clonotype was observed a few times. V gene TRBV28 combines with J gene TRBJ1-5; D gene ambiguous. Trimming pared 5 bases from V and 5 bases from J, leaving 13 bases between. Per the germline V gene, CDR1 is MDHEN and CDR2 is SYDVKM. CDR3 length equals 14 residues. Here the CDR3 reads CASSPGSRYQPQHF. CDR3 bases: TGTGCCAGCAGTCCCGGATCGCGATATCAGCCCCAGCATTTT.

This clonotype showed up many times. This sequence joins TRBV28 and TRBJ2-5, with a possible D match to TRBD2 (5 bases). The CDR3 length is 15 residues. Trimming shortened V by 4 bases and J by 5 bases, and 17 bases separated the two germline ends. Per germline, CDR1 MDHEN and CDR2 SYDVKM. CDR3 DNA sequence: TGTGCCAGCAGTTCCCCGGGGTGGCAGTCGGAGACCCAGTACTTC. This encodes CASSSPGWQSETQYF.

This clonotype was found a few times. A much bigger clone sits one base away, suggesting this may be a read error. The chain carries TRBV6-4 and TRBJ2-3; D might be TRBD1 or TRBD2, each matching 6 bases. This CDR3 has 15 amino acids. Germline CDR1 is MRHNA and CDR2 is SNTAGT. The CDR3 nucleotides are TGTGCCAGCAGTCACTCCACGGGGGCCACAGATACGCAGTATTTT. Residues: CASSHSTGATDTQYF.

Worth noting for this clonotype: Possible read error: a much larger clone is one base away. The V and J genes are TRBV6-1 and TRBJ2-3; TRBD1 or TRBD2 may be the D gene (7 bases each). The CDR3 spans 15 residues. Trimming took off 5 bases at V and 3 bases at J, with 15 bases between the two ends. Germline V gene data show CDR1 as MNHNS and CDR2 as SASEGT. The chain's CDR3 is CASSPQGRDTDTQYF. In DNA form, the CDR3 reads TGTGCCAGCAGTCCACAGGGGAGGGATACAGATACGCAGTATTTT.

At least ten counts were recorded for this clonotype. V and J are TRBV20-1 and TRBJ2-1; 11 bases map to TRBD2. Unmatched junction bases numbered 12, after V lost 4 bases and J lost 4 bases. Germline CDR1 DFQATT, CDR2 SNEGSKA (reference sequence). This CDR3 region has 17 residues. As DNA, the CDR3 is TGCAGTGCTAAGGGTACTAGCGGGAGAGTGGGATACAATGAGCAGTTCTTC. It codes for CSAKGTSGRVGYNEQFF.

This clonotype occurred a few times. The CDR3 DNA reads as TGTGCCTGGAGTGTAAAGGAGCAGGGGTTAGTTGGCTATGGCTACACCTTC. It is translated as CAWSVKEQGLVGYGYTF. The rearrangement links TRBV30 to TRBJ1-2; a possible D gene is TRBD1 (6 bases). This CDR3 contains 17 residues. Trimming took off 0 bases at V and 4 bases at J, with 21 bases between the two ends. CDR1 is GTSNPN, CDR2 SVGIG, per germline (reference sequence).

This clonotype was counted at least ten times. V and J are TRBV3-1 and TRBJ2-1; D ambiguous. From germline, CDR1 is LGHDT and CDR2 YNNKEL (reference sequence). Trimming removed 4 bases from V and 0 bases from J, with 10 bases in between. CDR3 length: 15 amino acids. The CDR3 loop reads CASSPSMISYNEQFF. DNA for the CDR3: TGTGCCAGCAGCCCATCAATGATCTCCTACAATGAGCAGTTCTTC.

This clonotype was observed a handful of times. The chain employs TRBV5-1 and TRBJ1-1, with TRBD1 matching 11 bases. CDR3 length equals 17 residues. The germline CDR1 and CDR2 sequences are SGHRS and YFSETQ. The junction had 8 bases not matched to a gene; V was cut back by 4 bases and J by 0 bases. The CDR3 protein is CASSPGQGALMNTEAFF. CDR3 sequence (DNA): TGCGCCAGCAGCCCAGGACAGGGGGCCCTGATGAACACTGAAGCTTTCTTT.

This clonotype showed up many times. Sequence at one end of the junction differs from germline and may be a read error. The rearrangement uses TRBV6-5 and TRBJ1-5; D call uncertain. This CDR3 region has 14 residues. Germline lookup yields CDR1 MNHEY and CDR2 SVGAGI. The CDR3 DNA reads TGTGCCAGCAGTCACTCGTCCGCCCATCAGCCCCAGCATTTT. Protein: CASSHSSAHQPQHF.

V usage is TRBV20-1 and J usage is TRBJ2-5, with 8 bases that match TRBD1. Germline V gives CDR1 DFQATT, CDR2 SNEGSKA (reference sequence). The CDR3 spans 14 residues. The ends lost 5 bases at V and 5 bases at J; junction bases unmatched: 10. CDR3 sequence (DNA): TGCAGTGCTCCGCCCCGGGACAGGTGGGAGACCCAGTACTTC. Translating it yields CSAPPRDRWETQYF.

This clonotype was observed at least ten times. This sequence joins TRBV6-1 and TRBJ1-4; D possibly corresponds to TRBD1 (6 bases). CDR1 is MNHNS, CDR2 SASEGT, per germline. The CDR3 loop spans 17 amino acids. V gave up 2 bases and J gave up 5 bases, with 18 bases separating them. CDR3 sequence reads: CASSEIGGHNFNEKLFF. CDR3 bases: TGTGCCAGCAGTGAAATCGGGGGCCACAACTTCAATGAAAAACTGTTTTTT.

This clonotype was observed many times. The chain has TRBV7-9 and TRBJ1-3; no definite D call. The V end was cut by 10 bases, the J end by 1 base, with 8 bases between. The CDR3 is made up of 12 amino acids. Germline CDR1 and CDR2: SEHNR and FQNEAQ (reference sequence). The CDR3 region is CATADSGNTIYF. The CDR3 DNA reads TGTGCCACCGCCGATTCTGGAAACACCATATATTTT.

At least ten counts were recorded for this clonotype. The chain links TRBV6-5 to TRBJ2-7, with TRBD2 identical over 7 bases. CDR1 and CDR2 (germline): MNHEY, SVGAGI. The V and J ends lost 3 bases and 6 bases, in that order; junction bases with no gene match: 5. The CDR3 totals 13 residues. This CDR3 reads CASSYGGGFEQYF. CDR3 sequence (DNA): TGTGCCAGCAGTTATGGGGGGGGGTTCGAGCAGTACTTC.

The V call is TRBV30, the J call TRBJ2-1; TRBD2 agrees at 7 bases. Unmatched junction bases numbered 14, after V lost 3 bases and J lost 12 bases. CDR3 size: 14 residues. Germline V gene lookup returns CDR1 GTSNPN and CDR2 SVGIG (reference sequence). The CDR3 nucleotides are TGTGCCTGGAGCCTCACGGGGGGATGGGATACGCAGTTCTTC. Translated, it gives CAWSLTGGWDTQFF. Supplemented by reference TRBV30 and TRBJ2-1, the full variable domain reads SQTIHQWPATLVQPVGSPLSLECTVEGTSNPNLYWYRQAAGRGLQLLFYSVGIGQISSEVPQNLSASRPQDRQFILSSKKLLLSDSGFYLCAWSLTGGWDTQFFGPGTRLTVL.

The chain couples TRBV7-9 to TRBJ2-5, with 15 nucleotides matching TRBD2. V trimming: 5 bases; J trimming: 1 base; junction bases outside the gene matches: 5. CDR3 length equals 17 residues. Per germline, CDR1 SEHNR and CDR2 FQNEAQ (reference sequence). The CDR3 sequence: CASSLGLAGGIQETQYF. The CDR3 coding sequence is TGTGCCAGCAGCCTAGGACTAGCGGGGGGGATCCAAGAGACCCAGTACTTC. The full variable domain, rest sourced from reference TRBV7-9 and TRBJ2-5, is DTGVSQNPRHKITKRGQNVTFRCDPISEHNRLYWYRQTLGQGPEFLTYFQNEAQLEKSRLLSDRFSAERPKGSFSTLEIQRTEQGDSAMYLCASSLGLAGGIQETQYFGPGTRLLVL.

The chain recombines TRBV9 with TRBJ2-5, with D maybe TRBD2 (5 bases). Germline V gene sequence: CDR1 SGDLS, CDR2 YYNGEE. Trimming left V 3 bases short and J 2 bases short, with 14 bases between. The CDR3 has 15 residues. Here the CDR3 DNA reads TGTGCCAGCAGCGCTCCAATCGGGGATCAAGAGACCCAGTACTTC. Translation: CASSAPIGDQETQYF. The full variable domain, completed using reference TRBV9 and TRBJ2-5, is DSGVTQTPKHLITATGQRVTLRCSPRSGDLSVYWYQQSLDQGLQFLIQYYNGEERAKGNILERFSAQQFPDLHSELNLSSLELGDSALYFCASSAPIGDQETQYFGPGTRLLVL.

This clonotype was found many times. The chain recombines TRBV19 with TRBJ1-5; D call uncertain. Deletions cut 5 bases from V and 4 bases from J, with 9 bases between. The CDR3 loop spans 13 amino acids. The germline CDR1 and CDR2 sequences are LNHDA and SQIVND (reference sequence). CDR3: CASSFSVNQPQHF. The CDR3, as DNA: TGTGCCAGTAGTTTTTCGGTTAATCAGCCCCAGCATTTT.

The CDR3 sequence is CAWGAQGRQYF. DNA for the CDR3: TGTGCCTGGGGTGCCCAGGGGCGGCAGTACTTC. The rearrangement joins TRBV30 to TRBJ2-7; possibly TRBD1 for D (6 bases). The germline CDR1 and CDR2 sequences are GTSNPN and SVGIG (reference sequence). Deletions cut 5 bases from V and 9 bases from J, with 14 bases between. The CDR3 is made up of 11 amino acids.

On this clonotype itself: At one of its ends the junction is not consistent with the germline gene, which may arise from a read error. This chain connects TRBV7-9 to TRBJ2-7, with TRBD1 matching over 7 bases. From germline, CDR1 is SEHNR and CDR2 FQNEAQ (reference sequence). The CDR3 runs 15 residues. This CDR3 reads CASSPRGISSYKQHF. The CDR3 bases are TGTGCCAGCAGCCCCAGGGGGATAAGCTCCTACAAGCAGCACTTC.

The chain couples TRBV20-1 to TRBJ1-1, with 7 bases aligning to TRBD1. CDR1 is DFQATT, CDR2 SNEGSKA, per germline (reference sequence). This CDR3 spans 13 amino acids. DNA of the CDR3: TGCAGCCCATACAGGGGTCCAGGCACTGAAGCTTTCTTT. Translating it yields CSPYRGPGTEAFF.